This entry is about one TCR beta chain. The target antigen is unknown. The CDR3 runs 18 residues. The V and J ends lost 0 bases and 3 bases respectively, with 20 bases between them. Germline loops: CDR1 MNHEY, CDR2 SMNVEV (reference sequence). Every donor was a Caucasian adult from Nashville, Tennessee. The data stem from a study of shared clonotypes between healthy human individuals. Study-wide findings and caveats: The four-donor shared clonotypes exceeded non-shared clonotypes in generation probability, with non-shared ones scoring lower. For sorted subsets, rarefaction showed incomplete sequencing despite large depth.

At the deep level, the assay was run. Repertoires were generated with immunoSEQ multiplex PCR, while TCRdb's copy carries only in-frame clones and drops some. This sample carries under 750,000 clones, around 70% of them seen once, and the ten largest clones take more than 1.5%. The receptor comes from a woman between 25 and 40 years old in good health. The gene calls are TRBV27 and TRBJ1-2; D gene ambiguous. Sample: memory CD4+ T cells sorted from blood. Specified subset: CD45RA-negative fraction. The CDR3 is CASSLSGFHAQYYYGYTF. CDR3 nucleotides: TGTGCCAGCAGTTTATCGGGCTTTCACGCCCAATATTACTATGGCTACACCTTC.